This T cell receptor beta chain was recovered during a study of blood T cell repertoires in COVID-19 (TCRdb year 2020). Notes on the research overall: Samples covering the acute and convalescent phases of COVID-19 were provided by collaborators in the United States, Italy and Spain. The material from the prospective study consisted of cDNA or gDNA derived from T cells, B-cell-depleted T cells, or PBMCs. The dataset comprised deeply sampled blood TCRbeta repertoires from subjects exposed to, actively infected with, or recovered from COVID-19. The repertoires were released in a freely available public database meant as a resource for research on the immune response to SARS-CoV-2. Samples came from the ongoing ImmuneRACE study (first 160 participants) plus 1,254 subjects from 6 global collaborators. A de-identified subject ID, COVID-19 status, age in years and sex were almost always included in the sample metadata. Where HLA class I and class II types were available, the types were taken from metadata supplied by the sample provider, not from assay-based typing.

Comment on this clone: The specificity of this receptor is unknown. Base quality data are lacking; no much larger clone is found one base away.

The immunoSEQ Assay, a bias-controlled multiplex PCR, was used to amplify TCRbeta CDR3 regions from genomic DNA. The authors processed their data as follows. Within the assay, amplification of reference gene primers was used to estimate how many nucleated cells each sample contained. To quantify the absolute abundance of each unique TCRbeta CDR3 rearrangement, sequence reads were collapsed and filtered. For each sample, productive Simpson clonality was calculated as the square root of Simpson's diversity index over productive rearrangements. TCRdb holds this immuneACCESS table with in-frame rearrangements only. Some clones are missing; in checked studies, unresolved V genes explain under half, and the rest has no known cause. V, J and clone size are taken as reported in that table, and D and trimming were inferred from the DNA itself. This sample comprises about 120,000 clones, 78% of them detected only once. About 2.3% of the sample is taken by the ten largest.

For CDR1 and CDR2, the germline V gene lists SGHAT and FQNNGV. V ends up 7 bases short and J 2 bases short, with an unmatched junction base count of 8. Including cysteine and phenylalanine, the CDR3 has 14 amino acids. Only CDR3 DNA remains: 42 bases, in frame from the first base. The collaborating institutions used their own protocols to collect whole blood in K2EDTA tubes. For TCRbeta analysis, collaborators shipped samples as frozen whole blood, isolated PBMCs, or DNA extracted from either of those sample types. Results the study describes overall, beyond this receptor: How much clinical and demographic metadata was included differed by source and by participant, and the metadata was provided uncurated.

The specimen was peripheral blood. The chain links TRBV11-2 with TRBJ2-7; TRBD1 lines up with 7 middle nucleotides. The origin of this receptor is a man aged 65 to 85 with acute or convalescent COVID-19. In nucleotide form, the sequence is TGTGCCAGCACCAACCAGAGGGGGCCCTACGAGCAGTACTTC. It codes for CASTNQRGPYEQYF.